The entry below gives a single TCR beta chain sequence along with its context. This record belongs to a study of cytomegalovirus exposure and HLA in healthy donors. The PCR made use of 60 Vbeta and 13 Jbeta primers. The data were produced by immunoSEQ multiplex PCR, yet TCRdb's version contains in-frame clones alone and is incomplete. Of about 92,000 clones in the sample, 55% to 75% were seen once. The CDR3 totals 19 residues. The germline V gene encodes CDR1 LGHNA and CDR2 YSLEER. V was shortened by 0 bases and J by 5 bases, with 22 bases between the two germline ends. The source is a man aged 50-59 years in good health and CMV-seronegative. Sequences were obtained from PBMCs. The J gene is TRBJ1-4, the V gene TRBV4-3, with a weak D call TRBD1 (6 bases). The CDR3: CASSQEIGVGRGGNEKLFF. CDR3 sequence (DNA): TGCGCCAGCAGCCAAGAAATAGGGGTGGGCAGGGGTGGAAATGAAAAACTGTTTTTT.